The next 20 T cell receptor beta chains were all read from a single sample in a study of cytomegalovirus exposure and HLA in healthy donors. Primers for the PCR totalled 60 Vbeta and 13 Jbeta. Using immunoSEQ multiplex PCR, the repertoire was profiled, and TCRdb retains in-frame clones only, with some absent. This sample has around 140,000 clones, with 85% to 90% found just once. Specimen: PBMCs. The receptors shown here come from a woman in her twenties or thirties in good health and CMV-seronegative.

This clone showed up just a few times. The chain couples TRBV7-9 to TRBJ1-2; TRBD1 agrees at 9 bases. Germline loops: CDR1 SEHNR, CDR2 FQNEAQ (reference sequence). The V and J ends lost 7 bases and 5 bases, in that order; junction bases with no gene match: 11. This CDR3 contains 15 residues. The CDR3 is CASNTPGTGRYGYTF. CDR3 DNA sequence: TGTGCCAGCAACACCCCCGGGACAGGGCGGTATGGCTACACCTTC.

This chain links TRBV28 with TRBJ1-2, with D uncertain. From germline, CDR1 is MDHEN and CDR2 SYDVKM. This CDR3 spans 13 amino acids. Trimming stripped 3 bases from V and 4 bases from J, with 9 bases between. CDR3 in DNA: TGTGCCAGCAGTTTGGGCAGCGGCTATGGCTACACCTTC. Its protein product is CASSLGSGYGYTF.

The CDR3 sequence is CASSPGTRGSYEQYF. The CDR3 DNA is TGTGCCAGTAGTCCCGGGACTAGGGGCTCCTACGAGCAGTACTTC. V usage is TRBV19 and J usage is TRBJ2-7, with 8 nucleotides matching TRBD2. The CDR3 contains 15 residues. CDR1 LNHDA and CDR2 SQIVND come from the germline V gene (reference sequence). Losses at the gene ends were 5 bases for V and 0 bases for J; bases not matched to a gene: 6.

The chain links TRBV11-2 to TRBJ2-3, with D perhaps matching TRBD1 (5 bases). V lost 5 bases to trimming and J lost 0 bases, with 9 bases between them. This CDR3 spans 14 amino acids. Germline V gives CDR1 SGHAT, CDR2 FQNNGV. CDR3 sequence reads: CASSVGHSTDTQYF. The CDR3 DNA sequence: TGTGCCAGCAGCGTCGGACATAGCACAGATACGCAGTATTTT.

This clone was seen once. This sequence joins TRBV19 and TRBJ2-7, with TRBD1 matching over 8 bases. The trim removed 5 bases at V and 2 bases at J, leaving 8 bases unmatched. This CDR3 contains 15 residues. Germline loops: CDR1 LNHDA, CDR2 SQIVND (reference sequence). This chain's CDR3 is CASSVSTGGPYEQYF. CDR3 coding DNA: TGTGCCAGTAGTGTTTCCACAGGGGGACCCTACGAGCAGTACTTC.

This chain joins TRBV13 and TRBJ2-1, with 9 bases aligning to TRBD2. The CDR3 spans 17 residues. The V and J ends lost 2 bases and 5 bases, in that order; junction bases with no gene match: 10. Per germline, CDR1 PRHDT and CDR2 FYEKMQ (reference sequence). In nucleotides, the CDR3 is TGTGCCAGCAGCTTAAACGGCGGGGGGGCAACGAACAATGAGCAGTTCTTC. Residues: CASSLNGGGATNNEQFF.

This clone was observed a handful of times. The chain carries TRBV4-1 and TRBJ1-6, with D possibly matching TRBD1 (6 bases). Germline V lookup: CDR1 MGHRA, CDR2 YSYEKL. The CDR3 extends over 13 amino acids. V shed 0 bases and J shed 14 bases, with 11 bases lying between them. The CDR3 protein is CASSQETGSALHF. DNA for the CDR3: TGCGCCAGCAGCCAAGAAACAGGGTCCGCCCTCCACTTT.

This chain joins TRBV28 and TRBJ2-1; 8 nucleotides align to TRBD1. V lost 4 bases, J lost 8 bases, and 10 bases stayed unmatched. The CDR3 extends over 15 amino acids. CDR1 MDHEN and CDR2 SYDVKM come from the germline V gene. The CDR3 reads CASSSPGGPTDEQFF. The CDR3 DNA sequence: TGTGCCAGCAGTTCCCCAGGGGGCCCCACGGATGAGCAGTTCTTC.

The gene calls are TRBV28 and TRBJ1-1; D perhaps matches TRBD1 (6 bases). The CDR3 is made up of 14 amino acids. Trimming cost V 7 bases and J 3 bases, with 15 bases left between them. CDR1 is MDHEN and CDR2 is SYDVKM in the germline V gene. The CDR3 nucleotides are TGTGCCAGCACCCACCAAGGGGGTTACACTGAAGCTTTCTTT. It translates to CASTHQGGYTEAFF. The whole variable domain, remainder taken from reference TRBV28 and TRBJ1-1, is DVKVTQSSRYLVKRTGEKVFLECVQDMDHENMFWYRQDPGLGLRLIYFSYDVKMKEKGDIPEGYSVSREKKERFSLILESASTNQTSMYLCASTHQGGYTEAFFGQGTRLTVV.

This chain joins TRBV7-9 and TRBJ2-7; 8 bases line up with TRBD1. This CDR3 has 17 residues. Germline assignment: CDR1 SEHNR and CDR2 FQNEAQ (reference sequence). J gave up 3 bases and V 5 bases, and 15 bases lay outside the gene matches. Here the CDR3 DNA reads TGTGCCAGCAGCCGAGGGGAGCAGGGGGCAGGGGTCTACGAGCAGTACTTC. The encoded protein is CASSRGEQGAGVYEQYF.

This clone was seen a handful of times. The chain couples TRBV13 to TRBJ1-1; a weak D match, TRBD1 (6 bases). The germline V and J ends were trimmed by 3 bases and 5 bases, with 7 bases remaining between them. CDR3 length: 12 amino acids. Per the germline V gene, CDR1 is PRHDT and CDR2 is FYEKMQ (reference sequence). CDR3 in amino acids: CASSFGQTEAFF. CDR3 coding DNA: TGTGCCAGCAGCTTTGGACAGACTGAAGCTTTCTTT. Based on the CDR3 plus reference TRBV13 and TRBJ1-1, the full variable domain is AAGVIQSPRHLIKEKRETATLKCYPIPRHDTVYWYQQGPGQDPQFLISFYEKMQSDKGSIPDRFSAQQFSDYHSELNMSSLELGDSALYFCASSFGQTEAFFGQGTRLTVV.

The CDR3 coding sequence is TGCGCCAGCAGCTTGCTAGGGACAGACAACACTGAAGCTTTCTTT. This gives the protein CASSLLGTDNTEAFF. The genes are TRBV5-1 and TRBJ1-1; 7 bases are a match to TRBD1. Germline V gene data show CDR1 as SGHRS and CDR2 as YFSETQ. The CDR3 extends over 15 amino acids. V dropped 1 base and J dropped 2; count of bases not matched to a gene: 5.

The chain couples TRBV11-3 to TRBJ2-1, with 9 bases aligning to TRBD2. V was pared by 2 bases and J by 9 bases, with 14 bases of the junction left unmatched. The germline V gene has CDR1 SGHNT and CDR2 YENEEA. The CDR3 is 17 amino acids. DNA for the CDR3: TGTGCCAGCAGCTTAAACGCGGAGGCGGGAGGGCGAATTGAGCAGTTCTTC. It codes for CASSLNAEAGGRIEQFF.

The V call is TRBV25-1, the J call TRBJ1-5; TRBD1 matches at 7 bases. The length of the CDR3 is 17 residues. CDR1 and CDR2 from the germline V gene are MGHDK and SYGVNS. V lost 6 bases, J lost 2 bases, and 13 bases stayed unmatched. DNA of the CDR3: TGTGCCAGCAGCCCCCTGACAGGGCCAAGCGGCAATCAGCCCCAGCATTTT. Translating gives CASSPLTGPSGNQPQHF.

V gene TRBV10-3 combines with J gene TRBJ1-2; D gene uncertain. Germline CDR1 and CDR2: ENHRY and SYGVKD. Trimming cost V 0 bases and J 4 bases, with 6 bases left between them. There are 13 residues in the CDR3. The CDR3 region has the DNA TGTGCCATCAGTGAGTCGACAACCTATGGCTACACCTTC. Its translation: CAISESTTYGYTF.

This clone is a singleton in its sample. The chain is built from TRBV6-5 and TRBJ2-5, with D perhaps matching TRBD1 (5 bases). The CDR3 totals 15 residues. Germline-derived CDR1 and CDR2 are MNHEY and SVGAGI. V lost 2 bases and J lost 1, with 11 bases in between. The CDR3, as DNA: TGTGCCAGCAGTTACAGGGGATGGGCCCAAGAGACCCAGTACTTC. Translating gives CASSYRGWAQETQYF.

CDR3 protein: CASSLFPGQETQYF. In DNA, the CDR3 is TGTGCCAGCAGTTTATTTCCAGGCCAAGAGACCCAGTACTTC. V is TRBV28 and J is TRBJ2-5; no reliable D call. This CDR3 is built from 14 residues. Germline CDR1 reads MDHEN; CDR2 reads SYDVKM. V was trimmed by 1 base and J by 1 base, leaving 7 bases between them.

The CDR3 here is CASSLSTSIHEQYF. CDR3 sequence (DNA): TGTGCCAGCAGCTTGAGTACTAGTATCCACGAGCAGTACTTC. The rearrangement joins TRBV5-4 to TRBJ2-7; possible D gene TRBD2, 5 bases. In germline, CDR1 is SGHNT, CDR2 YYREEE (reference sequence). This CDR3 is built from 14 residues. V was trimmed by 1 base and J by 5 bases, leaving 13 bases between them.

V is TRBV15 and J is TRBJ2-5; maybe TRBD1 (6 bases). CDR3 length: 14 amino acids. Trimming removed 0 bases at V and 2 bases at J, with 7 bases between. Germline V lookup: CDR1 LNHNV, CDR2 YYDKDF (reference sequence). In DNA form, the CDR3 reads TGTGCCACCAGCAGAGATCAGGGGCAAGAGACCCAGTACTTC. Its translation is CATSRDQGQETQYF.

This clone was seen only a few times. This sequence joins TRBV27 and TRBJ2-3; D might be TRBD2 (5 bases). V lost 0 bases to trimming and J lost 0 bases, with 10 bases between them. The length of the CDR3 is 16 residues. The germline CDR1 and CDR2 sequences are MNHEY and SMNVEV (reference sequence). The CDR3 loop reads CASSLSVAHSTDTQYF. Written as DNA, the CDR3 is TGTGCCAGCAGTTTATCGGTAGCGCACAGCACAGATACGCAGTATTTT.